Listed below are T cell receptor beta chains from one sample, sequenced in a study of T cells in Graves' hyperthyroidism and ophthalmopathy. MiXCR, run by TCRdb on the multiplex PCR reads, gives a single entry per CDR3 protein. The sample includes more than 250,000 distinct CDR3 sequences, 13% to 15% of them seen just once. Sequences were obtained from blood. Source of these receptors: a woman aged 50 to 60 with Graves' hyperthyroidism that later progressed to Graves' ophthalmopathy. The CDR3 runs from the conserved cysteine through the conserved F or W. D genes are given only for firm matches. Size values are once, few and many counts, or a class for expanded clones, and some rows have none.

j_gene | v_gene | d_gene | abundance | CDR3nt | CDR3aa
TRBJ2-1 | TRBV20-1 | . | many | TGCAGTGCTAGAGAGGGTTTCCGCAATGAGCAGTTCTTC | CSAREGFRNEQFF
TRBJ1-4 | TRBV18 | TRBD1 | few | TGTGCCAGCTCACCCGACAGGGCCAATAATGAAAAACTGTTTTTT | CASSPDRANNEKLFF
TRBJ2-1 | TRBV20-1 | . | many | TGCAGTGCTAGAACCGGACTCGGCTACAATGAGCAGTTCTTC | CSARTGLGYNEQFF
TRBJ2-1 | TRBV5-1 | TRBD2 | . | TGCGCCAGCAGCCCTTCCGGTACTAGCGGGAGAGTCGATGAGCAGTTCTTC | CASSPSGTSGRVDEQFF
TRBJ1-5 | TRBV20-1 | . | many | TGCAGTGCTAAGTTGATGGGGGGTCAGCCCCAGCATTTT | CSAKLMGGQPQHF
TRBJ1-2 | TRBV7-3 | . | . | TGTGCCAGCAGCCCCGCGGCAGGGAATGACTATGGCTACACCTTC | CASSPAAGNDYGYTF
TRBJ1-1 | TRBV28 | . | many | TGTGCCAGCAGTAACCCGGGAGGGGGAAACACTGAAGCTTTCTTT | CASSNPGGGNTEAFF
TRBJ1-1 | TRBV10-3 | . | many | TGTGCCATCAGTGAGTATGGGAGTAACACTGAAGCTTTCTTT | CAISEYGSNTEAFF
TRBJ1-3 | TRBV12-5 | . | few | TGTGCTAGTGGGGACGGGACAACTGGAAACACCATATATTTT | CASGDGTTGNTIYF
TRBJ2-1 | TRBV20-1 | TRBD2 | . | TGCAGTGCTTTGAGACTAGCGGGCCATGAGCAGTTCTTC | CSALRLAGHEQFF
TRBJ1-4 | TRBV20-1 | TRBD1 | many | TGCAGTGCTAGCCCCGGACAGGGGAACGAAAAACTGTTTTTT | CSASPGQGNEKLFF
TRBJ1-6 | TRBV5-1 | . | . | TGCGCCAGCAGCTTTGACTCTGGGGGTTCACCCCTCCACTTT | CASSFDSGGSPLHF
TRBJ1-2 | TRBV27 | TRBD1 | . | TGTGCCAGCAGTAACGGACAGGGGCTTGGCTACACCTTC | CASSNGQGLGYTF
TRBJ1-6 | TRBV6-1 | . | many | TGTGCCAGCAGTGGTGAGAGCTCCTATAATTCACCCCTCCACTTT | CASSGESSYNSPLHF
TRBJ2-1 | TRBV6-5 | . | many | TGTGCCAGCAGTTACACGAGCTCCTACAATGAGCAGTTCTTC | CASSYTSSYNEQFF
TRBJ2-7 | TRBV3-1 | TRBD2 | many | TGTGCCAGCAGCCCTACTAGCGGGGTTACCTACGAGCAGTACTTC | CASSPTSGVTYEQYF
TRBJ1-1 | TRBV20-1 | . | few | TGCAGTGCTATTCAGGGAGGGAACACTGAAGCTTTCTTT | CSAIQGGNTEAFF
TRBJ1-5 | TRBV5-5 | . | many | TGTGCCAGCAGTTACGGACCGAGGCAGCCCCAGCATTTT | CASSYGPRQPQHF
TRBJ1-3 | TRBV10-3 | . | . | TGTGCCATCAGTGAGTCGGGCCCGAACTCTGGAAACACCATATATTTT | CAISESGPNSGNTIYF
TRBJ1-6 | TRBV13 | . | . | TGTGCCAGCAGCTCGGGTCATTATTCACCCCTCCACTTT | CASSSGHYSPLHF
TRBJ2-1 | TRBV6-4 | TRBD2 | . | TGTGCCAGCAGTTTTCTAGCGGGAGACTACAATGAGCAGTTCTTC | CASSFLAGDYNEQFF
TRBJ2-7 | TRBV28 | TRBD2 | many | TGTGCCAGCAGTTTGGGGGGGTTGACGGTCTACGAGCAGTACTTC | CASSLGGLTVYEQYF
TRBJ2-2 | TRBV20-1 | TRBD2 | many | TGCAGTGCTAGCGATTGGGGGGCTGATTCGCGGGAGGGCCTCGGCACCGGGGAGCTGTTTTTT | CSASDWGADSREGLGTGELFF
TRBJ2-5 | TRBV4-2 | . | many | TGTGCCAGCAGCCACTCTGGGTCCCAGTACTTC | CASSHSGSQYF
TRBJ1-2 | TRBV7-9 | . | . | TGTGTCAGCGGTCGTGGGGCGGGGGAGGGCTACACCTTC | CVSGRGAGEGYTF
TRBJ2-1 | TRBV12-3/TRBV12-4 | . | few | TGTGCCAGCAGTCTCCGTGACAGCCAGCAGTTCTTC | CASSLRDSQQFF
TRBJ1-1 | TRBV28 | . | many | TGTGCCAGCAGTTCAGAAGGGGCCTGGAAAGCTTTCTTT | CASSSEGAWKAFF
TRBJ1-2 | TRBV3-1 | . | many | TGTGCCAGCAGCCAAGGAAATATAGGATTCTATGGCTACACCTTC | CASSQGNIGFYGYTF
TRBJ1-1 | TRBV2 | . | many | TGTGCCAGCAGTCTTAGGGGGGCCACTGAAGCTTTCTTT | CASSLRGATEAFF
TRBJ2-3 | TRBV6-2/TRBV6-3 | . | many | TGTGCCAGCAGTAGCGAGCGGCAGGGCTTAGATACGCAGTATTTT | CASSSERQGLDTQYF
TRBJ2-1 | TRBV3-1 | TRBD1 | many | TGTGCCAGCAGCCTTCACTCTGACAGGGGAAACAATGAGCAGTTCTTC | CASSLHSDRGNNEQFF
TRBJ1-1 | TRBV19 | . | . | TGTGCCAGTAGTATAACCCCCGGGACAAGGAACACTGAAGCTTTCTTT | CASSITPGTRNTEAFF
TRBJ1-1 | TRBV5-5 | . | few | TGTGCCAGCAGTTTAGGGACTTACACTGAAGCTTTCTTT | CASSLGTYTEAFF
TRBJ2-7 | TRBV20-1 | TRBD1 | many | TGCAGTGCTAGCCCCCCGACAGGGGCAGGCTACGAGCAGTACTTC | CSASPPTGAGYEQYF
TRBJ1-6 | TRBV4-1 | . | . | TGCGCCAGCAGCCAGGTCGTCTATAATTCACCCCTCCACTTT | CASSQVVYNSPLHF
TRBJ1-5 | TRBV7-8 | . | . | TGTGCCAGCAGCCAAAGCGGGCAGCCCCAGCATTTT | CASSQSGQPQHF
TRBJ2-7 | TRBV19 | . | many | TGTGCCAGCGGAGAGAGCTTTTACGAGCAGTACTTC | CASGESFYEQYF
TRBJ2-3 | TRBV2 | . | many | TGTGCCAGCAGGGGCCGTGCAGAAAGCACAGATACGCAGTATTTT | CASRGRAESTDTQYF
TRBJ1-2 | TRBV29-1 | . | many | TGCAGCGTTGAGAGGGCGACAGCTTACGGCTACACCTTC | CSVERATAYGYTF
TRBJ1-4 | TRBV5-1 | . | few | TGCGCCAGCAGGGAAGGAGAAAAACTGTTTTTT | CASREGEKLFF
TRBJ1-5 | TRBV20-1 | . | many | TGCAGTGCTAGAGATACGGTCGGCAGGGGACAGCCCCAGCATTTT | CSARDTVGRGQPQHF
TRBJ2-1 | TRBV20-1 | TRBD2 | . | TGCAGTGCTAGAGGGACTAGCGGGAATGAGCAGTTCTTC | CSARGTSGNEQFF